The next 31 T cell receptor beta chains were all read from a single sample in a study of CD4 T cells in relation to SARS-CoV-2 and coronaviruses (dated by TCRdb to about 2021). These receptors' antigens are unknown. Preparation of the library involved the immunoSEQ multiplex PCR assay. Entries here come from immuneACCESS through TCRdb and include only in-frame sequences with V and J called. Some clones fail to appear in such tables; in the studies checked, an unresolved V gene covers under half of the shortfall, and the cause of the remainder is unknown. The sample includes about 38,000 clones, with around 77% observed a single time. 20% of the sample is taken by the ten largest. Sample: memory CD4+ T cells from PBMCs, cultured in vitro. The cell subset or site label on this specimen signifies: memory (non-naive) CD4+ T cells. These receptors originate from an adult with COVID-19.

This clone is a singleton in its sample. V usage is TRBV28 and J usage is TRBJ1-1; a weak D match, TRBD1 (5 bases). Germline CDR1 and CDR2: MDHEN and SYDVKM. Trimming stripped 6 bases from V and 0 bases from J, with 14 bases between. The CDR3 runs 15 residues. For the CDR3, the DNA is TGTGCCAGCAGGGCGACCGGGACGGTGAACACTGAAGCTTTCTTT. Translated: CASRATGTVNTEAFF.

This chain connects TRBV5-1 to TRBJ2-6; TRBD2 is a possible D gene (5 bases). CDR3 length: 14 amino acids. Germline V CDR1 and CDR2: SGHRS, YFSETQ. Trimming took off 7 bases at V and 4 bases at J, with 12 bases between the two ends. CDR3 DNA: TGCGCCAGCGCCGGGGTTCAGGGGGCCAACGTCCTGACTTTC. It encodes CASAGVQGANVLTF. Full variable domain (outside the CDR3, taken from reference TRBV5-1 and TRBJ2-6): KAGVTQTPRYLIKTRGQQVTLSCSPISGHRSVSWYQQTPGQGLQFLFEYFSETQRNKGNFPGRFSGRQFSNSRSEMNVSTLELGDSALYLCASAGVQGANVLTFGAGSRLTVL.

The chain employs TRBV28 and TRBJ2-3; D may be TRBD1 or TRBD2 (5 bases each). This CDR3 is built from 15 residues. V was cut by 5 bases and J by 2 bases, with 14 bases left in between. The V gene's germline CDR1 is MDHEN and CDR2 SYDVKM. CDR3 nucleotide sequence: TGTGCCAGCAGTGAGGGGCAAGCGGACACAGATACGCAGTATTTT. Protein sequence: CASSEGQADTDTQYF. The complete variable domain, with remaining parts taken from reference TRBV28 and TRBJ2-3, reads DVKVTQSSRYLVKRTGEKVFLECVQDMDHENMFWYRQDPGLGLRLIYFSYDVKMKEKGDIPEGYSVSREKKERFSLILESASTNQTSMYLCASSEGQADTDTQYFGPGTRLTVL.

The V call is TRBV2, the J call TRBJ2-7; maybe TRBD1 (6 bases). V lost 0 bases and J 3 bases, leaving 15 bases between the germline ends. The germline gives CDR1 SNHLY, CDR2 FYNNEI. The CDR3 runs 16 residues. The DNA for the CDR3 is TGTGCCAGCAGTGAAGCGCTGGGGGCTACGAGCTACGAGCAGTACTTC. Residues: CASSEALGATSYEQYF. Full variable domain (missing parts from reference TRBV2 and TRBJ2-7): EPEVTQTPSHQVTQMGQEVILRCVPISNHLYFYWYRQILGQKVEFLVSFYNNEISEKSEIFDDQFSVERPDGSNFTLKIRSTKLEDSAMYFCASSEALGATSYEQYFGPGTRLTVT.

The chain is built from TRBV6-5 and TRBJ1-1, with 8 nucleotides matching TRBD1. Per the germline V gene, CDR1 is MNHEY and CDR2 is SVGAGI. CDR3 size: 15 residues. Trimming at V came to 10 bases and at J to 4 bases, leaving 14 bases not matched to a gene. The CDR3 protein is CATYRGGVWLTEAFF. CDR3 nucleotides: TGTGCCACCTACAGGGGGGGGGTTTGGCTCACTGAAGCTTTCTTT.

The chain combines TRBV23-1 with TRBJ2-2; no clear D. TRBV23-1 is an open reading frame, and its role is uncertain. CDR3 length: 20 amino acids. The V end lost 8 bases, the J end lost 0 bases, and 28 bases lay between the germline ends. Written as DNA, the CDR3 is TGCGCCAGCCTACAACCCGTGCCGCTCAGATTCCCCGCGAACACCGGGGAGCTGTTTTTT. It is translated as CASLQPVPLRFPANTGELFF.

The rearrangement joins TRBV3-1 (or the pseudogene TRBV3-2) to TRBJ1-2, with a weak D call TRBD1 (5 bases). The germline V and J ends were trimmed by 4 bases and 8 bases, with 14 bases remaining between them. This CDR3 is built from 13 residues. The V gene's germline CDR1 is LGHDT and CDR2 YNNKEL (reference sequence). The CDR3 sequence is CASSPRGGWGYTF. The CDR3 DNA reads as TGTGCCAGCAGCCCCCGGGGGGGTTGGGGCTACACCTTC.

J is TRBJ2-7 and V is TRBV19; D gene uncertain. CDR3 size: 15 residues. Germline values: CDR1 LNHDA, CDR2 SQIVND (reference sequence). The V end lost 6 bases, the J end lost 1 base, and 16 bases lay between the germline ends. This chain's CDR3 is CASSQKIDGSYEQYF. The CDR3 coding sequence is TGTGCCAGTAGCCAAAAAATTGACGGATCCTACGAGCAGTACTTC.

In this sample, this clone turned up once. This chain uses TRBV20-1 with TRBJ2-5, with D unclear. The CDR3 has 11 amino acids. Trimming removed 2 bases at V and 8 bases at J, with 9 bases between. Per germline, CDR1 DFQATT and CDR2 SNEGSKA (reference sequence). The CDR3 loop reads CSARPPTTQYF. The CDR3 DNA reads as TGCAGTGCTAGACCCCCTACTACCCAGTACTTC.

Only a few counts were recorded for this clone. This chain uses TRBV3-1 (or the pseudogene TRBV3-2) with TRBJ1-6, with D unclear. Germline-derived CDR1 and CDR2 are LGHDT and YNNKEL (reference sequence). The length of the CDR3 is 12 residues. The V end was cut by 3 bases, the J end by 8 bases, with 5 bases between. The DNA of the CDR3 is TGTGCCAGCAGCCACCCCCATTCACCCCTCCACTTT. This sequence encodes CASSHPHSPLHF.

The chain recombines TRBV4-1 with TRBJ1-6, with a tentative D call TRBD1 (5 bases). The CDR3 is made up of 15 amino acids. V lost 0 bases and J lost 8, with 11 bases in between. Germline loops: CDR1 MGHRA, CDR2 YSYEKL. CDR3 coding DNA: TGCGCCAGCAGCCAAGAGAGTCAGGGCTATTCACCCCTCCACTTT. It yields the protein CASSQESQGYSPLHF.

This clone was counted once. The V and J genes are TRBV19 and TRBJ1-5; 9 bases map to TRBD1. The CDR3 extends over 14 amino acids. V was pared by 9 bases and J by 3 bases, with 6 bases of the junction left unmatched. In germline, CDR1 is LNHDA, CDR2 SQIVND (reference sequence). The CDR3 loop reads CASMDRGSNQPQHF. The CDR3 DNA follows: TGTGCCAGCATGGACAGGGGATCCAATCAGCCCCAGCATTTT.

V gene TRBV25-1 combines with J gene TRBJ2-7; a possible D gene is TRBD1 (5 bases). The CDR3 covers 15 residues. Germline V gene data show CDR1 as MGHDK and CDR2 as SYGVNS. The germline V and J ends were trimmed by 3 bases and 0 bases, with 12 bases remaining between them. The CDR3 DNA follows: TGTGCCAGCAGTGACCGGTCCGACAGCTCCTACGAGCAGTACTTC. This translates into CASSDRSDSSYEQYF.

This chain uses TRBV18 with TRBJ2-3; D might be TRBD2 (5 bases). Germline loops: CDR1 KGHSH, CDR2 LQKENI. V was trimmed by 2 bases and J by 1 base, leaving 10 bases between them. The CDR3 is 15 amino acids. The DNA for the CDR3 is TGTGCCAGCTCACCAAGGGCGGGCCGCACAGATACGCAGTATTTT. Its protein is CASSPRAGRTDTQYF.

For this clone: One end of the junction varies from germline; a read error may be responsible. The rearrangement joins TRBV2 to TRBJ2-7; no firm D call. The CDR3 covers 12 residues. Germline V gene sequence: CDR1 SNHLY, CDR2 FYNNEI. This chain's CDR3 is CASSDEGSHPIF. The DNA of the CDR3 is TGTGCCAGCAGTGACGAAGGATCCCACCCAATCTTC.

The rearrangement joins TRBV12-3 or TRBV12-4 to TRBJ1-5; 7 bases map to TRBD1. The CDR3 spans 13 residues. Trimming at V came to 7 bases and at J to 6 bases, leaving 6 bases not matched to a gene. This CDR3 is CASNRDRRQPQHF. The CDR3 region has the DNA TGTGCCAGCAACCGGGACAGACGTCAGCCCCAGCATTTT.

The rearrangement uses TRBV7-9 and TRBJ2-1, with D unclear. Germline CDR1 and CDR2: SEHNR and FQNEAQ (reference sequence). The V and J ends lost 3 bases and 0 bases respectively, with 9 bases between them. CDR3 size: 15 residues. The CDR3 DNA sequence: TGTGCCAGCAGCTTTGGGTTCTTCTCCTACAATGAGCAGTTCTTC. Its translation is CASSFGFFSYNEQFF. The entire variable domain, with the rest obtained from reference TRBV7-9 and TRBJ2-1, is as follows: DTGVSQNPRHKITKRGQNVTFRCDPISEHNRLYWYRQTLGQGPEFLTYFQNEAQLEKSRLLSDRFSAERPKGSFSTLEIQRTEQGDSAMYLCASSFGFFSYNEQFFGPGTRLTVL.

The V and J genes are TRBV28 and TRBJ2-7, with D unclear. The CDR3 sequence is 12 residues long. Germline V CDR1 and CDR2: MDHEN, SYDVKM. Trimming removed 10 bases at V and 5 bases at J, with 15 bases between. The DNA for the CDR3 is TGTGCCACAACGGTCCAAGCTGACGAGCAGTACTTC. Translating gives CATTVQADEQYF.

This clone was detected only once. The chain couples TRBV7-2 to TRBJ2-5; 8 nucleotides agree with TRBD2. There are 17 residues in the CDR3. After removal of 2 bases from V and 4 bases from J, the junction contained 12 bases not matched to a gene. CDR1 and CDR2 from the germline V gene are SGHTA and FQGNSA. CDR3 residues: CASSLLIGRAVRETQYF. The CDR3 DNA follows: TGTGCCAGCAGCTTACTGATCGGGAGGGCCGTTAGAGAGACCCAGTACTTC.

The chain carries TRBV5-5 and TRBJ2-2; D is uncertain. This CDR3 spans 13 amino acids. Germline values: CDR1 SGHKS, CDR2 YYEKEE (reference sequence). Trimming took off 7 bases at V and 1 base at J, with 8 bases between the two ends. The chain's CDR3 is CASGPQNTGELFF. CDR3 bases: TGTGCCAGCGGGCCGCAGAACACCGGGGAGCTGTTTTTT.

The chain employs TRBV7-9 and TRBJ1-4, with 8 nucleotides matching TRBD1. Germline assignment: CDR1 SEHNR and CDR2 FQNEAQ (reference sequence). CDR3 length: 14 residues. The ends lost 5 bases at V and 6 bases at J; junction bases unmatched: 5. CDR3: CASSQSQGDEKLFF. CDR3 DNA sequence: TGTGCCAGCAGCCAATCACAGGGGGATGAAAAACTGTTTTTT.

The CDR3 spells CAWSSRQARPYEQYF. The CDR3 DNA follows: TGTGCCTGGAGTTCGCGGCAGGCCCGACCCTACGAGCAGTACTTC. The rearrangement joins TRBV30 to TRBJ2-7, with D unresolved. Trimming shortened V by 2 bases and J by 2 bases, and 16 bases separated the two germline ends. This CDR3 comprises 15 residues. The V gene's germline CDR1 is GTSNPN and CDR2 SVGIG (reference sequence).

V and J are TRBV13 and TRBJ2-3, with 10 positions matching TRBD2. CDR1 and CDR2 (germline): PRHDT, FYEKMQ (reference sequence). The ends lost 1 base at V and 2 bases at J; junction bases unmatched: 6. CDR3 length equals 17 residues. CDR3 sequence reads: CASSLDLLAGVTDTQYF. CDR3 DNA sequence: TGTGCCAGCAGCTTAGATTTGCTAGCGGGAGTCACAGATACGCAGTATTTT.

This clone has only a few counts. Written as DNA, the CDR3 is TGTGCCAGCAGGAAGGACCCGACGGGCTCCTACGAGCAGTACTTC. Translated, it gives CASRKDPTGSYEQYF. The chain links TRBV6-5 to TRBJ2-7; D is unresolved. Looked up from germline, CDR1 is MNHEY and CDR2 is SVGAGI. The V gene lost 6 bases and the J gene lost 0 bases, with 15 bases spanning the gap. The CDR3 loop spans 15 amino acids.

This clone was seen only once. The chain combines TRBV6-4 with TRBJ1-1; 8 bases line up with TRBD1. With V trimmed by 6 bases and J by 5 bases, 11 bases remained unmatched. The CDR3 sequence is 15 residues long. Germline V gives CDR1 MRHNA, CDR2 SNTAGT. The CDR3 DNA reads TGTGCCAGCAGATCAAGGGACAGGAGGAAGACTGAAGCTTTCTTT. The encoded protein is CASRSRDRRKTEAFF.

This clone was picked up one time. The chain is built from TRBV30 and TRBJ2-7; perhaps TRBD2 as D (5 bases). Trimming cost V 4 bases and J 4 bases, with 14 bases left between them. The CDR3 contains 13 residues. Germline V gene data show CDR1 as GTSNPN and CDR2 as SVGIG (reference sequence). CDR3 coding DNA: TGTGCCTGGACTTGGGCGGGCTCGTACGAGCAGTACTTC. Protein: CAWTWAGSYEQYF.

A remark on this clone: A junction end diverges from the germline sequence, so it may reflect a read error. The V gene is TRBV7-8, the J gene TRBJ2-2, with 12 bases aligning to TRBD1. Germline V CDR1 and CDR2: SGHVS, FQNEAQ. The CDR3 contains 19 residues. This chain's CDR3 is CASSLARFPGQGAGGELFF. CDR3 DNA sequence: TGTGCCAGCAGCCTAGCCCGCTTCCCGGGACAGGGGGCGGGCGGGGAGCTGTTTTTT.

This clone was seen once. The chain employs TRBV6-5 and TRBJ2-5; 7 bases are a match to TRBD1. V gave up 3 bases and J gave up 5 bases; unmatched junction bases: 3. Germline assignment: CDR1 MNHEY and CDR2 SVGAGI. This CDR3 has 13 amino acids. The CDR3 region is CASSYDRAETQYF. The CDR3 region has the DNA TGTGCCAGCAGTTATGACAGGGCGGAGACCCAGTACTTC.

This clone was recorded a few times. The chain combines TRBV2 with TRBJ1-5; 9 positions agree with TRBD1. This CDR3 has 17 residues. The V gene's germline CDR1 is SNHLY and CDR2 FYNNEI. J gave up 0 bases and V 6 bases, and 9 bases lay outside the gene matches. The DNA of the CDR3 is TGTGCCAGCAGGGGGACAGGGAGCAAGTATAGCAATCAGCCCCAGCATTTT. Protein sequence: CASRGTGSKYSNQPQHF.

This sequence joins TRBV6-5 and TRBJ2-7; D gene ambiguous. Trimming took off 2 bases at V and 1 base at J, with 9 bases between the two ends. Germline V lookup: CDR1 MNHEY, CDR2 SVGAGI. The CDR3 length is 14 residues. CDR3 amino acids: CASSYGLGSYEQYF. The CDR3 bases are TGTGCCAGCAGTTACGGGCTAGGTTCCTACGAGCAGTACTTC.

The chain joins TRBV6-1 to TRBJ1-2; D is ambiguous. CDR1 is MNHNS, CDR2 SASEGT, per germline. This CDR3 spans 14 amino acids. Trimming took off 6 bases at V and 6 bases at J, with 17 bases between the two ends. The CDR3 sequence is CASSTGVELNGYTF. The CDR3 coding sequence is TGTGCCAGCAGCACCGGCGTGGAGCTAAATGGCTACACCTTC.